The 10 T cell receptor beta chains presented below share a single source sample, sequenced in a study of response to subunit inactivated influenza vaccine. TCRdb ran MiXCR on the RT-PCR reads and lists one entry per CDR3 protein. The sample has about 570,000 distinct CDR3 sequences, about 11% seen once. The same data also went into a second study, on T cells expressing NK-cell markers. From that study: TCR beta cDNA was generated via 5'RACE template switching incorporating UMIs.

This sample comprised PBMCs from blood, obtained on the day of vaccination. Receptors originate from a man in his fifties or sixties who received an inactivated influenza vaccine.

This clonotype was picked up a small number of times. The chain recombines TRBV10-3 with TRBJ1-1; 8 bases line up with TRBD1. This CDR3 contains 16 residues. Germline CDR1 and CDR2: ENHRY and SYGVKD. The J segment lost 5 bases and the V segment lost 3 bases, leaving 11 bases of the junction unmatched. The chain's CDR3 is CAISDRQGASRTEAFF. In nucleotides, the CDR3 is TGTGCCATCAGTGATCGCCAGGGGGCTTCGCGGACTGAAGCTTTCTTT.

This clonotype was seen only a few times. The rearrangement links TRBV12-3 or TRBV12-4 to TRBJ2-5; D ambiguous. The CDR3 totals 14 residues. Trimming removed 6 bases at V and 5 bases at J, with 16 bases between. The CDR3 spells CASSPTFSAETQYF. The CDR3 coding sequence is TGTGCCAGCAGCCCGACCTTCTCCGCCGAGACCCAGTACTTC.

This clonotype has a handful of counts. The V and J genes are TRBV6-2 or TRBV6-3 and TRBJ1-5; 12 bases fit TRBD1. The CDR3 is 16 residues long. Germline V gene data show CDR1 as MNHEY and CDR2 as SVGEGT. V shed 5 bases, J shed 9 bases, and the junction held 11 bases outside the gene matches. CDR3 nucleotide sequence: TGTGCCAGCAGTCTGACCGGGACAGGGGGCAGGGTGCCCCAGCATTTT. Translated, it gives CASSLTGTGGRVPQHF.

CDR3: CSASDQGVDEQYF. CDR3 DNA: TGCAGTGCTAGTGATCAGGGTGTTGACGAGCAGTACTTC. The chain is built from TRBV20-1 and TRBJ2-7; a weak D match, TRBD1 (5 bases). V dropped 3 bases and J dropped 5 bases, with 14 bases sitting between them. CDR1 is DFQATT and CDR2 is SNEGSKA in the germline V gene (reference sequence). CDR3 length equals 13 residues.

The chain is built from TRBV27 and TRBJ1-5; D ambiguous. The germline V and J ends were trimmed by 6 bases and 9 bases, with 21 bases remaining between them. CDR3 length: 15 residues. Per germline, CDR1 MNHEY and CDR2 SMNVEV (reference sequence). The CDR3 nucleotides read TGTGCCAGCAGCCCTACCCCGGCCCCTATTTGGCCCCAGCATTTT. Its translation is CASSPTPAPIWPQHF.

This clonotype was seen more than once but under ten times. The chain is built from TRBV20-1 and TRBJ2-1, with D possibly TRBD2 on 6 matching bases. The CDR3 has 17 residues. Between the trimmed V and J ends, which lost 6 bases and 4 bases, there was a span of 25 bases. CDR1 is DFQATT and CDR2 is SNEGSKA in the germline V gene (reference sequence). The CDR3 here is CSAPVGDVEGLYNEQFF. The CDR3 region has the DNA TGCAGTGCCCCAGTGGGGGACGTGGAGGGCCTATACAATGAGCAGTTCTTC.

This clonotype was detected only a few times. The CDR3 DNA is TGTGCCAGCAGCTTAGGTTCGACGGTTTACAATGAGCAGTTCTTC. Its translation is CASSLGSTVYNEQFF. V is TRBV7-8 and J is TRBJ2-1; D not resolved. Per germline, CDR1 SGHVS and CDR2 FQNEAQ. V was trimmed by 1 base and J by 4 bases, leaving 11 bases between them. The CDR3 length is 15 residues.

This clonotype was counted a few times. The CDR3 DNA reads as TGCAGCGTTGAAGCGCGGGGCGGGGCCGCGAATGAAAAACTGTTTTTT. The encoded protein is CSVEARGGAANEKLFF. The genes are TRBV29-1 and TRBJ1-4; a weak D match, TRBD1 (5 bases). Germline V gene data show CDR1 as SQVTM and CDR2 as ANQGSEA. V was trimmed by 1 base and J by 5 bases, leaving 17 bases between them. The CDR3 extends over 16 amino acids. The full variable domain, in which reference TRBV29-1 and TRBJ1-4 provide the parts outside the CDR3, is SAVISQKPSRDICQRGTSLTIQCQVDSQVTMMFWYRQQPGQSLTLIATANQGSEATYESGFVIDKFPISRPNLTFSTLTVSNMSPEDSSIYLCSVEARGGAANEKLFFGSGTQLSVL.

CDR3 region: CASSLFGTGSYNEQFF. In DNA form, the CDR3 reads TGTGCCAGCAGCCTCTTCGGGACAGGGTCCTACAATGAGCAGTTCTTC. This sequence joins TRBV12-3 or TRBV12-4 and TRBJ2-1, with 9 nucleotides matching TRBD1. CDR3 size: 16 residues. After removal of 6 bases from V and 1 base from J, the junction contained 7 bases not matched to a gene.

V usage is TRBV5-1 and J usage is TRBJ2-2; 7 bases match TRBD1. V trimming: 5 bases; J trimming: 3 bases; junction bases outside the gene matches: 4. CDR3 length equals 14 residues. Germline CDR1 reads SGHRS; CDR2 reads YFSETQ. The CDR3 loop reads CASSLQGDTGELFF. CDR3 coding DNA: TGCGCCAGCAGTCTCCAGGGGGACACCGGGGAGCTGTTTTTT.